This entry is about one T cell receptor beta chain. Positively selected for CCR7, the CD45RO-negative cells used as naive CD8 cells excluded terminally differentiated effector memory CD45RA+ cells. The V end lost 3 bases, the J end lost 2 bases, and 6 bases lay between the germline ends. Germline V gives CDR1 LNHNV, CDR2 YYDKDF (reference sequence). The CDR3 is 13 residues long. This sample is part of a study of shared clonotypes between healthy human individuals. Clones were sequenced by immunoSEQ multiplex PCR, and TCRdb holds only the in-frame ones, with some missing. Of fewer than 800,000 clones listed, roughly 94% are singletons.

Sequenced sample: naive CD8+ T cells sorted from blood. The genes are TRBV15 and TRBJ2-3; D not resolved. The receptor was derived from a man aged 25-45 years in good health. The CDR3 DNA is TGTGCCACCAGCAGTCACATCACAGATACGCAGTATTTT. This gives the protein CATSSHITDTQYF.